This T cell receptor beta chain came from a study of OX40 agonist ivuxolimab in advanced cancers. Across the whole study: The mean age was roughly 60 years, ranging from roughly 23 to 90, with about four fifths of participants male.

Germline loops: CDR1 SGHVS, CDR2 FQNEAQ. Losses at the gene ends were 1 base for V and 2 bases for J; bases not matched to a gene: 7. This CDR3 has 18 amino acids. Blood was sampled at baseline, cycle 4 day 1, and cycle 7 day 1. Sequenced by immunoSEQ multiplex PCR; TCRdb stores in-frame clones only, minus some. Of 99,000 or so clones in the sample, 95% to 96% were seen once. The source of this sequence is an adult with an advanced solid tumor such as melanoma, head and neck, liver or kidney cancer. Material: CD4+ or CD8+ T cells sorted from blood, obtained in a trial of the OX40 agonist ivuxolimab. The rearrangement uses TRBV7-8 and TRBJ1-6, with TRBD1 matching 8 bases. CDR3 loop: CASSLGQGARTYNSPLHF. In nucleotides, the CDR3 is TGTGCCAGCAGCTTAGGGCAGGGGGCGCGCACCTATAATTCACCCCTCCACTTT.